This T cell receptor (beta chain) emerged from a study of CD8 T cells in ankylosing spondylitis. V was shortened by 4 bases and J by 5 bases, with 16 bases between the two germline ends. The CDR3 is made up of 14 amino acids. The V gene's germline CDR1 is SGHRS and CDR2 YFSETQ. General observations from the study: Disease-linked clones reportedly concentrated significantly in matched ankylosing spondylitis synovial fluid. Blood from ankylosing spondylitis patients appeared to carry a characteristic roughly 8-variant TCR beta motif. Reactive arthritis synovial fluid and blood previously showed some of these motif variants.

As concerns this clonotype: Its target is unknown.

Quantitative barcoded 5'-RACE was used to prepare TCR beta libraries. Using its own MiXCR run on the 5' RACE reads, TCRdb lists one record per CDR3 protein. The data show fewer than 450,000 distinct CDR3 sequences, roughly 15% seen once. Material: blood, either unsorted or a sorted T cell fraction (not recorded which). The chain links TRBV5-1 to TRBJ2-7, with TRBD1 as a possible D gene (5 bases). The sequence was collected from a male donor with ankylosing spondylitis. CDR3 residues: CASSQVQGADEQYF. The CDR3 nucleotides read TGCGCCAGCAGCCAGGTGCAGGGTGCCGACGAGCAGTACTTC.